This TCR beta chain comes out of a study of cytomegalovirus exposure and HLA in healthy donors. Overall study results and limits: Judged likely to be a sequencing artifact was a cluster of highly shared sequence variants. Per a prior analysis, the majority of TCR beta V segments were productive roughly 90% or roughly 30% of the time.

Of note for this clone: Its cognate antigen is unknown.

Germline CDR1 and CDR2: KGHSH and LQKENI. CDR3 size: 14 residues. Losses at the gene ends were 7 bases for V and 2 bases for J; bases not matched to a gene: 7. The PCR ran on 60 Vbeta and 13 Jbeta primers. Here immunoSEQ multiplex PCR was the method, and the copy in TCRdb shows in-frame clones only, minus some. In total, the table holds over 110,000 clones. The sequence was collected from a male donor in good health and CMV-seronegative. Specimen: PBMCs. V and J are TRBV18 and TRBJ1-1, with 7 bases aligning to TRBD1. CDR3 region: CASCLQGRNTEAFF. The CDR3 coding sequence is TGTGCCAGCTGTCTACAGGGGCGAAACACTGAAGCTTTCTTT.